These 21 T cell receptor beta chains originate from one sample sequenced in a study of blood T cell repertoires in COVID-19. The data were produced by immunoSEQ multiplex PCR, yet TCRdb's version contains in-frame clones alone and is incomplete. The table records approximately 310,000 clones, about nine tenths of them present only once. Sample: peripheral blood. Receptor source: a man aged 45 to 65 with active or convalescent COVID-19.

The chain links TRBV7-3 to TRBJ2-3; D uncertain. The germline V gene encodes CDR1 SGHTA and CDR2 FQGTGA. This CDR3 region has 14 residues. The V gene lost 2 bases and the J gene lost 6 bases, with 12 bases spanning the gap. CDR3 protein: CASSLDQERDTQYF. CDR3 in DNA: TGTGCCAGCAGCTTAGATCAGGAACGGGATACGCAGTATTTT.

This clone was seen a single time. The chain joins TRBV28 to TRBJ1-2; D remains unclear. Trimming left V 3 bases short and J 4 bases short, with 12 bases between. The CDR3 extends over 14 amino acids. From germline, CDR1 is MDHEN and CDR2 SYDVKM. This chain's CDR3 is CASSLLGNLYGYTF. In DNA, the CDR3 is TGTGCCAGCAGTTTGTTGGGCAACCTCTATGGCTACACCTTC.

The V gene is TRBV7-6, the J gene TRBJ1-6; a possible D gene is TRBD1 (6 bases). The CDR3 consists of 16 residues. V gave up 5 bases and J gave up 7 bases, with 18 bases separating them. Germline assignment: CDR1 SGHVS and CDR2 FNYEAQ. The CDR3 sequence is CASSPNAGEQNSPLHF. The CDR3 coding sequence is TGTGCCAGCAGCCCCAATGCAGGGGAGCAGAATTCACCCCTCCACTTT.

The V gene is TRBV6-6, the J gene TRBJ1-5, with D uncertain. This CDR3 region has 14 residues. V was clipped by 7 bases and J by 1 base, with 11 bases between them. Per germline, CDR1 MNHNY and CDR2 SVGAGI (reference sequence). Here the CDR3 DNA reads TGTGCCAGCATATTCGCGGGGAGCAATCAGCCCCAGCATTTT. Translating it yields CASIFAGSNQPQHF.

This clone was found a few times. This chain links TRBV9 with TRBJ1-5; D is perhaps TRBD1 (5 bases). The germline gives CDR1 SGDLS, CDR2 YYNGEE. Between the trimmed V and J ends, which lost 4 bases and 0 bases, there was a span of 11 bases. The CDR3 sequence is 15 residues long. The chain's CDR3 is CASSLGGDSNQPQHF. The CDR3 DNA follows: TGTGCCAGCAGCCTTGGGGGGGATAGCAATCAGCCCCAGCATTTT.

This clone was seen once. The chain employs TRBV7-3 and TRBJ2-2, with D tentatively TRBD1 (6 bases). CDR3 size: 14 residues. Germline assignment: CDR1 SGHTA and CDR2 FQGTGA. The ends were cut back, 5 bases at V and 1 base at J, with 8 bases in the middle. CDR3: CASSQTGNTGELFF. As DNA, the CDR3 is TGTGCCAGCAGCCAGACAGGGAACACCGGGGAGCTGTTTTTT.

The chain is built from TRBV10-2 and TRBJ2-4; 8 nucleotides match TRBD2. Germline V gives CDR1 WSHSY, CDR2 SAAADI. There are 13 residues in the CDR3. V lost 6 bases, J lost 5 bases, and 3 bases stayed unmatched. CDR3 DNA sequence: TGCGCCAGCAGATCAGCGGGGGAAAACATTCAGTACTTC. This codes for CASRSAGENIQYF.

The genes are TRBV27 and TRBJ1-1, with D maybe TRBD1 (6 bases). The CDR3 has 13 residues. Germline V lookup: CDR1 MNHEY, CDR2 SMNVEV (reference sequence). Between the trimmed V and J ends, which lost 2 bases and 7 bases, there was a span of 11 bases. The chain's CDR3 is CASSLVVDSEAFF. The CDR3 DNA reads TGTGCCAGCAGTTTAGTTGTGGACAGTGAAGCTTTCTTT.

This sequence joins TRBV9 and TRBJ2-1; TRBD2 agrees at 8 bases. The CDR3 is made up of 16 amino acids. CDR1 and CDR2 (germline): SGDLS, YYNGEE. Germline trimming cut 2 bases from V and 9 bases from J; bases unmatched to any gene: 13. The CDR3 DNA reads as TGTGCCAGCAGCGTCTCACCAGCGGGGGTAGCAGGTGAGCAGTTCTTC. Translation gives CASSVSPAGVAGEQFF.

The chain recombines TRBV10-3 with TRBJ2-7, with unresolved D. CDR3 length equals 13 residues. The V gene lost 1 base and the J gene lost 5 bases, with 9 bases spanning the gap. CDR1 and CDR2 from the germline V gene are ENHRY and SYGVKD. For the CDR3, the DNA is TGTGCCATCAGTGAGTGGCAGGTAAACGAGCAGTACTTC. It translates to CAISEWQVNEQYF.

The rearrangement uses TRBV6-2 or TRBV6-3 and TRBJ1-1, with D hard to call. Germline V gives CDR1 MNHEY, CDR2 SVGEGT. V lost 4 bases and J 2 bases, leaving 20 bases between the germline ends. The CDR3 totals 17 residues. The CDR3 region has the DNA TGTGCCAGCAGTTCCCCCCAAGGAAGGAGACCTAACACTGAAGCTTTCTTT. This codes for CASSSPQGRRPNTEAFF.

This clone was picked up a small number of times. The gene calls are TRBV2 and TRBJ1-2; tentatively, D is TRBD1 (6 bases). CDR1 SNHLY and CDR2 FYNNEI come from the germline V gene. CDR3 size: 14 residues. The V end was cut by 8 bases, the J end by 4 bases, with 17 bases between. For the CDR3, the DNA is TGTGCCAGCTTCCGAGCGGCCAGGGGCTATGGCTACACCTTC. It is translated as CASFRAARGYGYTF.

The chain recombines TRBV6-1 with TRBJ2-6, with TRBD1 identical over 10 bases. The CDR3 is made up of 19 amino acids. In germline, CDR1 is MNHNS, CDR2 SASEGT. With 3 bases clipped from V and 1 base from J, the junction kept 9 bases outside the gene matches. The DNA for the CDR3 is TGTGCCAGCAGTGAGATGACAGGGGGCATTGGGTCTGGGGCCAACGTCCTGACTTTC. Translation: CASSEMTGGIGSGANVLTF.

CDR3 nucleotides: TGCGCCAGCAGTCGGACTAGCGGGGGAAACCTAAACACCGGGGAGCTGTTTTTT. Amino acids: CASSRTSGGNLNTGELFF. The rearrangement uses TRBV5-1 and TRBJ2-2; TRBD2 matches 13 bases. Germline-derived CDR1 and CDR2 are SGHRS and YFSETQ. V shed 5 bases, J shed 2 bases, and the junction held 9 bases outside the gene matches. The CDR3 covers 18 residues.

The rearrangement joins TRBV28 to TRBJ2-1, with a tentative D call TRBD1 (6 bases). Germline V lookup: CDR1 MDHEN, CDR2 SYDVKM. The CDR3 is made up of 15 amino acids. V was clipped by 2 bases and J by 4 bases, with 12 bases between them. The CDR3 DNA sequence: TGTGCCAGCAGTTTAAGGGACACTTGGTACAATGAGCAGTTCTTC. Protein product: CASSLRDTWYNEQFF.

The chain has TRBV29-1 and TRBJ1-1; no clear D. V dropped 4 bases and J dropped 0 bases, with 9 bases sitting between them. Germline V lookup: CDR1 SQVTM, CDR2 ANQGSEA. CDR3 length equals 13 residues. In DNA, the CDR3 is TGCAGCGTTGTAACACAGATGAACACTGAAGCTTTCTTT. Translating it yields CSVVTQMNTEAFF.

The chain links TRBV7-9 to TRBJ1-5; D is uncertain. This CDR3 has 12 residues. With 5 bases removed from V and 3 bases from J, the gap between germline ends came to 5 bases. CDR1 and CDR2 (germline): SEHNR, FQNEAQ (reference sequence). For the CDR3, the DNA is TGTGCCAGCAGCCTCCCCAATCAGCCCCAGCATTTT. It translates to CASSLPNQPQHF.

V usage is TRBV5-1 and J usage is TRBJ2-1; no firm D call. The CDR3 covers 15 residues. Germline V gene data show CDR1 as SGHRS and CDR2 as YFSETQ. V lost 0 bases, J lost 0 bases, and 7 bases lay in between. The CDR3, as DNA: TGCGCCAGCAGCTTGGGGCAGATCTCCTACAATGAGCAGTTCTTC. Translation: CASSLGQISYNEQFF.

CDR3 DNA: TGTGCCAGCAGTTACTCCGGACAGGGCGCTGAAGCTTTCTTT. The encoded protein is CASSYSGQGAEAFF. The V and J genes are TRBV6-2 or TRBV6-3 and TRBJ1-1, with 8 positions matching TRBD1. The length of the CDR3 is 14 residues. Germline V gene sequence: CDR1 MNHEY, CDR2 SVGEGT. J gave up 6 bases and V 0 bases, and 3 bases lay outside the gene matches.

DNA of the CDR3: TGTGCCAGCAGTCCGAGCGACAGGACCTACGAGCAGTACTTC. This sequence encodes CASSPSDRTYEQYF. This chain uses TRBV5-8 with TRBJ2-7, with a possible D match to TRBD1 (6 bases). CDR1 and CDR2 (germline): SGHTS, YDEGEE. The CDR3 is made up of 14 amino acids. The V end lost 5 bases, the J end lost 2 bases, and 14 bases lay between the germline ends. Using reference TRBV5-8 and TRBJ2-7 for the parts outside the CDR3, the full variable domain is EAGVTQSPTHLIKTRGQQATLRCSPISGHTSVYWYQQALGLGLQFLLWYDEGEERNRGNFPPRFSGRQFPNYSSELNVNALELEDSALYLCASSPSDRTYEQYFGPGTRLTVT.

A word on this clone: At one of its ends the junction is not consistent with the germline gene, which may arise from a read error. The genes are TRBV2 and TRBJ1-1; 9 bases fit TRBD1. Germline values: CDR1 SNHLY, CDR2 FYNNEI. CDR3 length: 14 amino acids. In DNA, the CDR3 is TGTGCCAGCAGAGAAGGGACAGGGTATACTGAAGCTTTCTTT. It codes for CASREGTGYTEAFF.